This T cell receptor beta chain was sequenced during a study of identical twins. Study observations and caveats: Carriage of fewer insertions was seen in abundant cord blood beta clonotypes, whereas memory repertoires showed none. Cross-sectional statistical analysis was relied on for the conclusions, without the same donors being followed.

In its sample, this clonotype was seen many times. Its antigen is undetermined. A universal primer site arose from template switching, and cDNA bore unique molecular identifiers. A single record per CDR3 protein comes from TCRdb applying MiXCR to the 5' RACE reads. In the table there are roughly 260,000 distinct CDR3 sequences, 6% to 8.5% of which are singletons. The CDR3 has 14 amino acids. CDR1 is MDHEN, CDR2 SYDVKM, per germline. V gave up 1 base and J gave up 7 bases, with 10 bases separating them. These data were also reused for a study on yellow fever vaccine responses in identical twins.

V gene TRBV28 combines with J gene TRBJ1-4; D gene unclear. The TCR sequence derives from a young woman in good health. The specimen was CD8+ T cells sorted from blood. The CDR3 bases are TGTGCCAGCAGTTTATACCAGAATGCTGAAAAACTGTTTTTT. Amino acids: CASSLYQNAEKLFF. The full variable domain, completed using reference TRBV28 and TRBJ1-4, is DVKVTQSSRYLVKRTGEKVFLECVQDMDHENMFWYRQDPGLGLRLIYFSYDVKMKEKGDIPEGYSVSREKKERFSLILESASTNQTSMYLCASSLYQNAEKLFFGSGTQLSVL.